Listed here is a single T cell receptor beta chain. Distinct nucleotide sequences in the sample also encode this CDR3. V lost 4 bases and J lost 1, with 3 bases in between. The CDR3 is 12 residues long. Per the germline V gene, CDR1 is MNHEY and CDR2 is SVGAGI. This sample is drawn from a study of shared clonotypes between healthy human individuals. TCRdb's table, derived via immunoSEQ multiplex PCR, lists solely in-frame clones and lacks some. The table records fewer than 650,000 clones, 76% of them present only once. The chain recombines TRBV6-5 with TRBJ2-3; the D is unclear. The receptor's source is a woman in her thirties or forties in good health. Some clones in this sample may be carry-over from other donors' samples. The source material was PBMCs. The CDR3 nucleotides are TGTGCCAGCAGTTCTCGCACAGATACGCAGTATTTT. This sequence encodes CASSSRTDTQYF.